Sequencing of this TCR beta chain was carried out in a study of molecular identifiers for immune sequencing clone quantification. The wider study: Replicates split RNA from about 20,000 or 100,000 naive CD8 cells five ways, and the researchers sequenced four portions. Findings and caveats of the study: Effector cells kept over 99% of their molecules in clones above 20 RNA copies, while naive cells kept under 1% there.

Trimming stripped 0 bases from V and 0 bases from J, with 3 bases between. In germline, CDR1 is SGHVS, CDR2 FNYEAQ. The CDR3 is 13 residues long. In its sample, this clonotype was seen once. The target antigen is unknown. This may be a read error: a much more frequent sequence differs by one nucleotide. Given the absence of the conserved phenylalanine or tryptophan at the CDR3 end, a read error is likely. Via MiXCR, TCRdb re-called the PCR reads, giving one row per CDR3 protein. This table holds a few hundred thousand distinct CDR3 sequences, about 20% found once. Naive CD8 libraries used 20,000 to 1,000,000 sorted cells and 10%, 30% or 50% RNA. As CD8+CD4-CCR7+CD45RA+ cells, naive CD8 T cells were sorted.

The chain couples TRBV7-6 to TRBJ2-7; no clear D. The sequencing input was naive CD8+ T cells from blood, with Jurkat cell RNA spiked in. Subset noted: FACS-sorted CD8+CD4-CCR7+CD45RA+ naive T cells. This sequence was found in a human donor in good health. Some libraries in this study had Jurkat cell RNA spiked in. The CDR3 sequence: CASSLANSYEQYS. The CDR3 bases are TGTGCCAGCAGCTTAGCAAACTCCTACGAGCAGTACTCC.